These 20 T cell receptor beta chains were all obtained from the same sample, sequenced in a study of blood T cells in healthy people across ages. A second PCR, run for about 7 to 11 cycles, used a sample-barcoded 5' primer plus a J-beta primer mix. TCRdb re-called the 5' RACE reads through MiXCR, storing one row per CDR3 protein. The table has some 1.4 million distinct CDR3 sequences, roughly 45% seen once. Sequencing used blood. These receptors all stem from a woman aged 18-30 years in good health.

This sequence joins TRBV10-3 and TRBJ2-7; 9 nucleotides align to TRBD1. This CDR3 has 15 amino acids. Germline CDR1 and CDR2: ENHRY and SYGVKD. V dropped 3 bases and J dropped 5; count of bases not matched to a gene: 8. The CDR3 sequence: CAISDSVDRGNEQYF. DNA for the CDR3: TGTGCCATCAGTGACTCGGTAGACAGGGGGAACGAGCAGTACTTC.

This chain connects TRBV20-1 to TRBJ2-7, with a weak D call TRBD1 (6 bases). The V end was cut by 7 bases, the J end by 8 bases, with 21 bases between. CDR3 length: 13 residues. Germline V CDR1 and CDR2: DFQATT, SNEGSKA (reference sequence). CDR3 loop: CSGGGRGPRQQYF. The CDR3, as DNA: TGCAGTGGGGGTGGCAGGGGACCGAGACAGCAGTACTTC.

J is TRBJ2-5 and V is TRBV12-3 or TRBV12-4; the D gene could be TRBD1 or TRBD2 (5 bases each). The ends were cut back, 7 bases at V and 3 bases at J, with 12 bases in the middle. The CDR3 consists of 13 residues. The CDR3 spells CASTDRGKETQYF. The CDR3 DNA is TGTGCCAGCACCGACAGAGGGAAAGAGACCCAGTACTTC.

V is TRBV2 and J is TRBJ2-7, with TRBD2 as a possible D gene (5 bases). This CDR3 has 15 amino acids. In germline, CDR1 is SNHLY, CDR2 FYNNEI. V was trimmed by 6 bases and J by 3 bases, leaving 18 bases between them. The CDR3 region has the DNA TGTGCCAGCAGAGGGCTGGAGACTATAGACTACGAGCAGTACTTC. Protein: CASRGLETIDYEQYF.

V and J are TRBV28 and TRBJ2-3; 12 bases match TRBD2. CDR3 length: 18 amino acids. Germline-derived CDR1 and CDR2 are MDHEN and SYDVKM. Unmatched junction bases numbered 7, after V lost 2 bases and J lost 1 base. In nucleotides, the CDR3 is TGTGCCAGCAGTTTAGGATGGAGACTAGCGGGGGGCACAGATACGCAGTATTTT. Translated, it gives CASSLGWRLAGGTDTQYF.

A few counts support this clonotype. DNA for the CDR3: TGTGCCAGCAGCTCGCAGGGTAGTAACGCTGAAGCTTTCTTT. Its protein product is CASSSQGSNAEAFF. This sequence joins TRBV7-2 and TRBJ1-1; D possibly corresponds to TRBD1 (5 bases). The CDR3 has 14 residues. V lost 4 bases, J lost 6 bases, and 15 bases lay in between. In germline, CDR1 is SGHTA, CDR2 FQGNSA.

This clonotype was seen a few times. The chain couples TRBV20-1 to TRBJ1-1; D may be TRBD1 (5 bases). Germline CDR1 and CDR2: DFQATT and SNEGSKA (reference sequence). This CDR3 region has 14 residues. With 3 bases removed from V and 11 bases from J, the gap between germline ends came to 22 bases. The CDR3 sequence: CSARDTTSVRRAFF. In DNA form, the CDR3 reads TGCAGTGCTAGGGACACCACGTCCGTCCGGAGGGCTTTCTTT.

The CDR3 nucleotides read TGTGCGGCTACGGGGGGCACCTCCTACGAGCAGTACTTC. This translates into CAATGGTSYEQYF. The genes are TRBV2 and TRBJ2-7, with D perhaps TRBD2 (7 bases). From germline, CDR1 is SNHLY and CDR2 FYNNEI. CDR3 length: 13 residues.

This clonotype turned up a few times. The CDR3 DNA reads TGTGCCAGCAGCGAGGACAGCCACTATGGCTACACCTTC. Translated: CASSEDSHYGYTF. The V and J genes are TRBV3-1 and TRBJ1-2; the D gene is possibly TRBD1 (6 bases). CDR1 is LGHDT and CDR2 is YNNKEL in the germline V gene (reference sequence). V gave up 5 bases and J gave up 3 bases, with 10 bases separating them. The CDR3 is 13 residues long. Combining the CDR3 with reference TRBV3-1 and TRBJ1-2 gives the whole variable domain DTAVSQTPKYLVTQMGNDKSIKCEQNLGHDTMYWYKQDSKKFLKIMFSYNNKELIINETVPNRFSPKSPDKAHLNLHINSLELGDSAVYFCASSEDSHYGYTFGSGTRLTVV.

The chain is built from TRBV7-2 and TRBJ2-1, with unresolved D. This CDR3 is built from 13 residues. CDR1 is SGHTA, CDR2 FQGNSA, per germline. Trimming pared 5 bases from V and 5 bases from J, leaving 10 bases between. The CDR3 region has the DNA TGTGCCAGCAGCCCCGGTTCTCACAATGAGCAGTTCTTC. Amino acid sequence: CASSPGSHNEQFF.

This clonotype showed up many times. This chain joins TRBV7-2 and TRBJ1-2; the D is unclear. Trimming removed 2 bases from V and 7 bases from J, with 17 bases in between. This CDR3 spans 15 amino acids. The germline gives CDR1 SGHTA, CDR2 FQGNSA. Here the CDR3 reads CASSLSPLPRGGYTF. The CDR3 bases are TGTGCCAGCAGCTTATCGCCCCTTCCCCGAGGTGGCTACACCTTC. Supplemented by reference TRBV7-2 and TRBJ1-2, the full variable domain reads GAGVSQSPSNKVTEKGKDVELRCDPISGHTALYWYRQSLGQGLEFLIYFQGNSAPDKSGLPSDRFSAERTGGSVSTLTIQRTQQEDSAVYLCASSLSPLPRGGYTFGSGTRLTVV.

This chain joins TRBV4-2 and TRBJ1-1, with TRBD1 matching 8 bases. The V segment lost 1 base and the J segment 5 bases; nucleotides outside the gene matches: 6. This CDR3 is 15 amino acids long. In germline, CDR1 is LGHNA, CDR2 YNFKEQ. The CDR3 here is CASSQGGTGRTEAFF. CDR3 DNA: TGTGCCAGCAGCCAAGGAGGGACAGGACGAACTGAAGCTTTCTTT.

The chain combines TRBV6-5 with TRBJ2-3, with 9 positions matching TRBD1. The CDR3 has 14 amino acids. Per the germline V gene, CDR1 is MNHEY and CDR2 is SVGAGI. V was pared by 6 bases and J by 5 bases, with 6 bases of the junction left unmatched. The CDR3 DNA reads TGTGCCAGCAGGGATACAGGGGGCGGAGATACGCAGTATTTT. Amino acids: CASRDTGGGDTQYF.

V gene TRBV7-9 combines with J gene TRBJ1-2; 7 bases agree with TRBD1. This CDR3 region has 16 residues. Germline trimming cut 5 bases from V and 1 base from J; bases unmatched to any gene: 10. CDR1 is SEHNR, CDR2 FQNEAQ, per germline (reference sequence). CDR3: CASSVLTGVLNYGYTF. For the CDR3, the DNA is TGTGCCAGCAGCGTACTAACAGGGGTACTTAACTATGGCTACACCTTC.

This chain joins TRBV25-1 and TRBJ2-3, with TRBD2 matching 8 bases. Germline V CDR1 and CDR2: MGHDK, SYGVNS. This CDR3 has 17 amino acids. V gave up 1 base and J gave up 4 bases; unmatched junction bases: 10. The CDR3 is CASSELGLAGLADTQYF. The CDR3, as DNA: TGTGCCAGCAGTGAATTGGGGCTAGCGGGTCTTGCAGATACGCAGTATTTT.

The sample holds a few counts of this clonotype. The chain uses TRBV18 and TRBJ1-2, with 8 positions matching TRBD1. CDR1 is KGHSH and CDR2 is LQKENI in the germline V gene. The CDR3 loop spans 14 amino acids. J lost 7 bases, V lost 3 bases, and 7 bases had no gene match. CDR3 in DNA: TGTGCCAGCTCACCTGGACAGGGAGTCGGTGGCTACACCTTC. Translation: CASSPGQGVGGYTF.

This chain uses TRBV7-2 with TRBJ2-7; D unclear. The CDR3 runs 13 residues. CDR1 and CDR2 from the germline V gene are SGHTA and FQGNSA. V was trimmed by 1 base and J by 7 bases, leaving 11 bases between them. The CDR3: CASSLGPASEQYF. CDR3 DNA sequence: TGTGCCAGCAGCTTAGGACCCGCTTCAGAGCAGTACTTC. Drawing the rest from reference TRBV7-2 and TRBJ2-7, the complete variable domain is GAGVSQSPSNKVTEKGKDVELRCDPISGHTALYWYRQSLGQGLEFLIYFQGNSAPDKSGLPSDRFSAERTGGSVSTLTIQRTQQEDSAVYLCASSLGPASEQYFGPGTRLTVT.

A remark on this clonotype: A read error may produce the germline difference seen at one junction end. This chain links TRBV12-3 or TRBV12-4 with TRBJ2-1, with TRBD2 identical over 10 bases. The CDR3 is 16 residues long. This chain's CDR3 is CASSPLSGRTSNGQFF. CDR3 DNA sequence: TGTGCCAGCAGCCCACTTAGCGGGAGGACGTCCAATGGGCAGTTCTTC.

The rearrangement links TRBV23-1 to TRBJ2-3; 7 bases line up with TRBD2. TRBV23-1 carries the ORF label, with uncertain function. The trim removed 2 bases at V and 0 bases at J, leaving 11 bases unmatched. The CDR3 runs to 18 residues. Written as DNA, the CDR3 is TGCGCCAGCAGTCAAAATATCGGGAGGACGTCTAGCACAGATACGCAGTATTTT. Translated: CASSQNIGRTSSTDTQYF.

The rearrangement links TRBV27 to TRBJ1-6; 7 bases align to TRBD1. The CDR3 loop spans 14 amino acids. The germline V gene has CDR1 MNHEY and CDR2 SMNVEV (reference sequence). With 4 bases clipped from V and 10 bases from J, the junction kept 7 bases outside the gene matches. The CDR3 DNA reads TGTGCCAGCAGTTGGGAGGGGGCAGGGTCACCCCTCCACTTT. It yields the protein CASSWEGAGSPLHF.